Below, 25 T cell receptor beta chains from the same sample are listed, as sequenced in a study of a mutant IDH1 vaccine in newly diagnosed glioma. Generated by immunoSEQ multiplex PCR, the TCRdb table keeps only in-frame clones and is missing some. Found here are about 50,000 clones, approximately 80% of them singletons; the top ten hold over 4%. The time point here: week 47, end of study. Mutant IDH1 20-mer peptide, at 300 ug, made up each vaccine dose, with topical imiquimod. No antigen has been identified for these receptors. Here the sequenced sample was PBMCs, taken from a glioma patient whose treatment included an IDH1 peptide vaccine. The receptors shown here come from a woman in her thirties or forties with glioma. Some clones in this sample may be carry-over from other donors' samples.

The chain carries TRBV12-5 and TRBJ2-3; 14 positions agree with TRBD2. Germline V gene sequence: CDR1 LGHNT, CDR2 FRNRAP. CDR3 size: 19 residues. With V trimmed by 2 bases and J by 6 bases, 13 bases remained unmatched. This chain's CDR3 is CASGLYLGLAGVENDTQYF. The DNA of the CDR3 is TGTGCTAGTGGTTTGTACCTGGGACTAGCGGGGGTTGAGAATGATACGCAGTATTTT.

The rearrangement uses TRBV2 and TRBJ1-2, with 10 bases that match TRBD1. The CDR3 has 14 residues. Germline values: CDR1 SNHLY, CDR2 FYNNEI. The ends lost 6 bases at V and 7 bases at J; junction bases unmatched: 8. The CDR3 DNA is TGTGCCAGCAGCGCCATGACAGGGGGCGTTGGCTACACCTTC. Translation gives CASSAMTGGVGYTF.

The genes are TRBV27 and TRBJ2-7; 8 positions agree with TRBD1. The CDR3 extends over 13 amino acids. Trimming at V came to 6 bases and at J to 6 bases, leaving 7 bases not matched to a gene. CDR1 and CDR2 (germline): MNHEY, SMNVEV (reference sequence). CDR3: CASRWTGTTEQYF. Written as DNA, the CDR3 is TGTGCCAGCAGGTGGACAGGGACGACCGAGCAGTACTTC.

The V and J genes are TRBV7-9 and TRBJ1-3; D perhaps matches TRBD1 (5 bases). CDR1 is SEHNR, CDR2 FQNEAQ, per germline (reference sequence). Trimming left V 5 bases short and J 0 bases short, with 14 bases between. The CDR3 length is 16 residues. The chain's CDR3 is CASSPEQDLSGNTIYF. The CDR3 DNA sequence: TGTGCCAGCAGCCCCGAACAGGACCTCTCTGGAAACACCATATATTTT.

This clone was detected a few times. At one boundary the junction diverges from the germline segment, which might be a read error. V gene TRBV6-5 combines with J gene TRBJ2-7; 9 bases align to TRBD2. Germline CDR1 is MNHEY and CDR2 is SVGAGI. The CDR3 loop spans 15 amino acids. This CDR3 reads CASRLSGGTSDEQYF. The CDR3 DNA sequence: TGTGCCAGCAGGCTCAGCGGGGGGACCTCCGACGAGCAGTACTTC.

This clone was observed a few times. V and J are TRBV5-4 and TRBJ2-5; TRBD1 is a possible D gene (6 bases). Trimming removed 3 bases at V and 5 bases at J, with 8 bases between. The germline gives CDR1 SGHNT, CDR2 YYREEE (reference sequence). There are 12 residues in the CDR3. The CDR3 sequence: CASSSRGETQYF. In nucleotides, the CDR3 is TGTGCCAGCAGCTCAAGGGGGGAGACCCAGTACTTC.

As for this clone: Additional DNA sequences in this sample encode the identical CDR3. CDR3 residues: CASSRGARQGIAYGYTF. The CDR3 nucleotides read TGTGCCAGCAGCCGGGGGGCTCGGCAGGGTATTGCCTATGGCTACACCTTC. The chain couples TRBV5-5 to TRBJ1-2; the D gene is possibly TRBD1 (6 bases). CDR3 length equals 17 residues. V dropped 4 bases and J dropped 4 bases, with 23 bases sitting between them. Germline CDR1 and CDR2: SGHKS and YYEKEE (reference sequence). Looking up the rest from reference TRBV5-5 and TRBJ1-2 gives the full variable domain: DAGVTQSPTHLIKTRGQQVTLRCSPISGHKSVSWYQQVLGQGPQFIFQYYEKEERGRGNFPDRFSARQFPNYSSELNVNALLLGDSALYLCASSRGARQGIAYGYTFGSGTRLTVV.

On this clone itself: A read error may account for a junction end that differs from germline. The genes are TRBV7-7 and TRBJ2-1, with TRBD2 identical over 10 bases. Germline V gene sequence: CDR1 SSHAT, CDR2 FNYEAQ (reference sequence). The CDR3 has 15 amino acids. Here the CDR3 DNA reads TGTGCTAGCAGCACAGGACTAGCGGTTTCCCCCGAGCAGTTCTTC. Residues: CASSTGLAVSPEQFF.

CDR3 nucleotides: TGTGCCAGCAGTGCGGGAGCCCAACCGGGGATTCAGTACTTC. This translates into CASSAGAQPGIQYF. This chain joins TRBV6-5 and TRBJ2-4; 7 bases align to TRBD2. This CDR3 has 14 amino acids. Per germline, CDR1 MNHEY and CDR2 SVGAGI. V shed 5 bases and J 10 bases; nucleotides not matched to a gene: 11.

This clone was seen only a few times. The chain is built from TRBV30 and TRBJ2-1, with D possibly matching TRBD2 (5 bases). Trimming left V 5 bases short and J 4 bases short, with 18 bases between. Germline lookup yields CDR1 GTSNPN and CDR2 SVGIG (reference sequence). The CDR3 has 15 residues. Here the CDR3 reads CAWGNDGLRYNEQFF. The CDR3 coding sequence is TGTGCCTGGGGCAACGACGGACTGAGGTACAATGAGCAGTTCTTC. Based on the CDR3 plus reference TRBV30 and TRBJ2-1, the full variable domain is SQTIHQWPATLVQPVGSPLSLECTVEGTSNPNLYWYRQAAGRGLQLLFYSVGIGQISSEVPQNLSASRPQDRQFILSSKKLLLSDSGFYLCAWGNDGLRYNEQFFGPGTRLTVL.

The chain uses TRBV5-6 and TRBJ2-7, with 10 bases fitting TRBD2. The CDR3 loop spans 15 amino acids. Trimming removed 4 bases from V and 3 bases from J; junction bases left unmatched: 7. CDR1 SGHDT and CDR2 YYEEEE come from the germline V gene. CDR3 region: CASSRIAGGGYEQYF. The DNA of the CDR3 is TGTGCCAGCAGCCGAATAGCGGGGGGCGGCTACGAGCAGTACTTC.

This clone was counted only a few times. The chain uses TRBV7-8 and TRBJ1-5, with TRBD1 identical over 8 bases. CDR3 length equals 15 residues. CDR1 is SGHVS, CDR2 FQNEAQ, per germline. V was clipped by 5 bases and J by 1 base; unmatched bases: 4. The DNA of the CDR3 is TGTGCCAGCAGCCCATGGACAGGGAGCAATCAGCCCCAGCATTTT. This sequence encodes CASSPWTGSNQPQHF. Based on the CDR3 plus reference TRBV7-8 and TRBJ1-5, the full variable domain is GAGVSQSPRYKVAKRGQDVALRCDPISGHVSLFWYQQALGQGPEFLTYFQNEAQLDKSGLPSDRFFAERPEGSVSTLKIQRTQQEDSAVYLCASSPWTGSNQPQHFGDGTRLSIL.

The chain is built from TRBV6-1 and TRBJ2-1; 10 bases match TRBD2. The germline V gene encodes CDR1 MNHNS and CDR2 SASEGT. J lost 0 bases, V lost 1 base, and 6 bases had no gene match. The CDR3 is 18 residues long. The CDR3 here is CASSEGTSGWSSYNEQFF. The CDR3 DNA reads TGTGCCAGCAGTGAAGGGACTAGCGGTTGGAGCTCCTACAATGAGCAGTTCTTC.

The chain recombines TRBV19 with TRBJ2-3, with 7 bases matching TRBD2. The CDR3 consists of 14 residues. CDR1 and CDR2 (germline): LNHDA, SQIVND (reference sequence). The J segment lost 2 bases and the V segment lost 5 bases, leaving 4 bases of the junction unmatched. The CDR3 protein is CASSLAGVTDTQYF. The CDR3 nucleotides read TGTGCCAGTAGTTTGGCGGGGGTCACAGATACGCAGTATTTT. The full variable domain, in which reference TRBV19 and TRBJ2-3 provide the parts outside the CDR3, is DGGITQSPKYLFRKEGQNVTLSCEQNLNHDAMYWYRQDPGQGLRLIYYSQIVNDFQKGDIAEGYSVSREKKESFPLTVTSAQKNPTAFYLCASSLAGVTDTQYFGPGTRLTVL.

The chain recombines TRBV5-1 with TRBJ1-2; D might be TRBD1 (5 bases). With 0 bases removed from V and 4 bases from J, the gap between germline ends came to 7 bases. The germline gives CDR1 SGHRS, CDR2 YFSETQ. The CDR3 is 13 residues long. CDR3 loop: CASSLGQTYGYTF. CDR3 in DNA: TGCGCCAGCAGCTTGGGACAGACCTATGGCTACACCTTC.

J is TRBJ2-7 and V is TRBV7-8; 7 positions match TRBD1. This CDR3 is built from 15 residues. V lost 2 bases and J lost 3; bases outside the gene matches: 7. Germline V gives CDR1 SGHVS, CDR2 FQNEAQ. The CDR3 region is CASSLRGHVIYEQYF. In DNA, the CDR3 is TGTGCCAGCAGCTTAAGGGGGCACGTTATCTACGAGCAGTACTTC.

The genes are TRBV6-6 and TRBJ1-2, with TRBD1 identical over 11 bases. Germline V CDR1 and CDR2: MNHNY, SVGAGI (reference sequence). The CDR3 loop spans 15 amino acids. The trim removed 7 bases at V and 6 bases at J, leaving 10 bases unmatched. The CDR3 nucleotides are TGTGCCAGCATCTCGAGGGGACAGGGGGTCGATGGCTACACCTTC. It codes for CASISRGQGVDGYTF.

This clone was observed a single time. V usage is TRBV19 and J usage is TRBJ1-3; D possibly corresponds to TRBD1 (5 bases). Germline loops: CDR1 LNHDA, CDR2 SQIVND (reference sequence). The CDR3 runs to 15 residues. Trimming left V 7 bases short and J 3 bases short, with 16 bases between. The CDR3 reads CASIPEGARGNTIYF. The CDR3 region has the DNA TGTGCCAGTATCCCGGAAGGGGCGCGTGGAAACACCATATATTTT.

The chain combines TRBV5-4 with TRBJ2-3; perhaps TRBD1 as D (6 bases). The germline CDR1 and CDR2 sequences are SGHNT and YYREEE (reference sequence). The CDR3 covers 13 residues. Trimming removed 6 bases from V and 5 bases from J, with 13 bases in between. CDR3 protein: CASTRARGDTQYF. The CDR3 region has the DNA TGTGCCAGCACTCGGGCCAGGGGAGATACGCAGTATTTT.

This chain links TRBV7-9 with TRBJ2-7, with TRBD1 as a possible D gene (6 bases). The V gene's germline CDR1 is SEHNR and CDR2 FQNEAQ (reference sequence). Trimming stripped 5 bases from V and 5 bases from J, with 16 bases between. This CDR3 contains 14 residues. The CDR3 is CASSDTGYRNEQYF. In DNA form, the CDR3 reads TGTGCCAGCAGCGATACAGGGTATAGGAACGAGCAGTACTTC.

CDR3 nucleotides: TGCAGCGTTGTTGGGCGGAAAAACATTCAGTACTTC. Encoded protein: CSVVGRKNIQYF. The rearrangement links TRBV29-1 to TRBJ2-4; D gene ambiguous. The CDR3 extends over 12 amino acids. The V gene's germline CDR1 is SQVTM and CDR2 ANQGSEA. V was clipped by 4 bases and J by 4 bases, with 8 bases between them. The whole variable domain, remainder taken from reference TRBV29-1 and TRBJ2-4, is SAVISQKPSRDICQRGTSLTIQCQVDSQVTMMFWYRQQPGQSLTLIATANQGSEATYESGFVIDKFPISRPNLTFSTLTVSNMSPEDSSIYLCSVVGRKNIQYFGAGTRLSVL.

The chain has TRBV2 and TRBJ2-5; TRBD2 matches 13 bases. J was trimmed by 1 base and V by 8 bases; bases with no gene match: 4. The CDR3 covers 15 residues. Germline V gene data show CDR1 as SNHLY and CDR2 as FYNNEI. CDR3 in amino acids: CASRWTSGGQETQYF. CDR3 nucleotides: TGTGCCAGCCGTTGGACTAGCGGGGGCCAAGAGACCCAGTACTTC.

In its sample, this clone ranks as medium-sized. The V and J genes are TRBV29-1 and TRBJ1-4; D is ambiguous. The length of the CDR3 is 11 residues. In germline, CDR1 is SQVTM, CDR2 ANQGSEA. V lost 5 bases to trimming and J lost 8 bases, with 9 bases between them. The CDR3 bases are TGCAGCGTTAGGGTTGGGGAAAAACTGTTTTTT. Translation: CSVRVGEKLFF. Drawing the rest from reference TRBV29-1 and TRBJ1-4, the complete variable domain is SAVISQKPSRDICQRGTSLTIQCQVDSQVTMMFWYRQQPGQSLTLIATANQGSEATYESGFVIDKFPISRPNLTFSTLTVSNMSPEDSSIYLCSVRVGEKLFFGSGTQLSVL.

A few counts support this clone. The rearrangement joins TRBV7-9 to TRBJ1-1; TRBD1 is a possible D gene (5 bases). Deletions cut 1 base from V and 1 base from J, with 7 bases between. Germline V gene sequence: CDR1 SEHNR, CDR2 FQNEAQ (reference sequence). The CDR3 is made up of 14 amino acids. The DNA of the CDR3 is TGTGCCAGCAGCTTAGTCCAGGGGAACACTGAAGCTTTCTTT. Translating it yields CASSLVQGNTEAFF.

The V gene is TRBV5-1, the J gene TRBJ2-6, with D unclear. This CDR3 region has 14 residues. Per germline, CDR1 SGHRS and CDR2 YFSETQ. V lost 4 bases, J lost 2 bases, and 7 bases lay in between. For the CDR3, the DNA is TGCGCCAGCAGCCCCCAAGCTGGGGCCAACGTCCTGACTTTC. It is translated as CASSPQAGANVLTF. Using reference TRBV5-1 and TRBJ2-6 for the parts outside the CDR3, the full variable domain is KAGVTQTPRYLIKTRGQQVTLSCSPISGHRSVSWYQQTPGQGLQFLFEYFSETQRNKGNFPGRFSGRQFSNSRSEMNVSTLELGDSALYLCASSPQAGANVLTFGAGSRLTVL.